These 30 T cell receptor beta chains came from one sample sequenced in a study of T-cell memory formation after mild COVID-19. MiXCR, run by TCRdb on the 5' RACE reads, gives a single entry per CDR3 protein. This table has some 350,000 distinct CDR3 sequences, about a sixth appearing once. Sequenced: PBMCs or a T cell subset sorted from them (not recorded which). The receptors come from a young man who had mild COVID-19 (a few samples of this study predate the infection). Cell type and time point are not known.

This chain connects TRBV5-1 to TRBJ2-5, with D tentatively TRBD1 or TRBD2 (6 bases each). The germline V gene encodes CDR1 SGHRS and CDR2 YFSETQ. This CDR3 region has 14 residues. Trimming removed 0 bases from V and 4 bases from J, with 10 bases in between. This CDR3 is CASSLGRGAETQYF. The DNA for the CDR3 is TGCGCCAGCAGCTTGGGTAGGGGGGCAGAGACCCAGTACTTC.

V and J are TRBV24-1 and TRBJ2-2; perhaps D is TRBD1 or TRBD2 (6 bases each). Looked up from germline, CDR1 is KGHDR and CDR2 is SFDVKD. Trimming shortened V by 3 bases and J by 1 base, and 14 bases separated the two germline ends. This CDR3 has 17 residues. CDR3 protein: CATSDHPGAWNTGELFF. The DNA of the CDR3 is TGTGCCACCAGTGATCATCCGGGGGCATGGAACACCGGGGAGCTGTTTTTT.

This clonotype was counted between two and nine times. The chain is built from TRBV4-2 and TRBJ2-7; 14 bases map to TRBD2. Germline lookup yields CDR1 LGHNA and CDR2 YNFKEQ. CDR3 size: 22 residues. V was pared by 3 bases and J by 0 bases, with 19 bases of the junction left unmatched. CDR3 residues: CASSQRDGTSGGPSSSSYEQYV. CDR3 in DNA: TGTGCCAGCAGCCAGAGGGATGGGACTAGCGGGGGCCCTTCATCGAGCTCCTACGAGCAGTACGTC.

This clonotype was counted only a few times. V is TRBV6-2 or TRBV6-3 and J is TRBJ2-6, with a weak D call TRBD1 (6 bases). Germline-derived CDR1 and CDR2 are MNHEY and SVGEGT. V lost 5 bases and J lost 2, with 13 bases in between. This CDR3 contains 16 residues. CDR3 bases: TGTGCCAGCAGTGACTACAGGGCAACTGGGGCCAACGTCCTGACTTTC. Translation gives CASSDYRATGANVLTF.

This chain joins TRBV7-3 and TRBJ2-2, with 8 positions matching TRBD1. From germline, CDR1 is SGHTA and CDR2 FQGTGA. J gave up 4 bases and V 4 bases, and 5 bases lay outside the gene matches. This CDR3 spans 15 amino acids. CDR3 nucleotide sequence: TGTGCCAGCAGCTGGGGACAGGCTGTCACCGGGGAGCTGTTTTTT. Protein product: CASSWGQAVTGELFF.

The genes are TRBV20-1 and TRBJ2-5, with D tentatively TRBD2 (5 bases). Germline V gene data show CDR1 as DFQATT and CDR2 as SNEGSKA (reference sequence). The CDR3 runs to 14 residues. V dropped 3 bases and J dropped 2 bases, with 13 bases sitting between them. DNA of the CDR3: TGCAGTGCTAGTGGCGGACTGTTACAAGAGACCCAGTACTTC. This translates into CSASGGLLQETQYF.

At least ten counts were recorded for this clonotype. This chain connects TRBV12-3 or TRBV12-4 to TRBJ2-1, with no clear D. The CDR3 covers 11 residues. V shed 6 bases and J shed 7 bases, with 7 bases lying between them. The DNA for the CDR3 is TGTGCCAGCAGCCCCGGGAATGAGCAGTTCTTC. Amino acid sequence: CASSPGNEQFF.

This clonotype showed up many times. The chain links TRBV4-1 to TRBJ2-5; unclear D gene. The germline V gene has CDR1 MGHRA and CDR2 YSYEKL. This CDR3 is 15 amino acids long. V lost 1 base and J 5 bases, leaving 14 bases between the germline ends. DNA for the CDR3: TGCGCCAGCAGCCAAGTATTCGGGCTAGGGGAGACCCAGTACTTC. It yields the protein CASSQVFGLGETQYF.

CDR3 amino acids: CASRPLGIGLYEQYV. Written as DNA, the CDR3 is TGTGCCAGCAGGCCCTTGGGGATTGGGCTCTACGAGCAGTACGTC. The chain recombines TRBV28 with TRBJ2-7; D unresolved. V dropped 6 bases and J dropped 3 bases, with 18 bases sitting between them. CDR1 MDHEN and CDR2 SYDVKM come from the germline V gene. The CDR3 has 15 amino acids.

V and J are TRBV14 and TRBJ2-5; no clear D. The CDR3 contains 13 residues. Trimming took off 5 bases at V and 0 bases at J, with 7 bases between the two ends. Looked up from germline, CDR1 is SGHDN and CDR2 is FVKESK. The CDR3: CASSTQHQETQYF. CDR3 bases: TGTGCCAGCAGCACACAGCACCAAGAGACCCAGTACTTC.

This clonotype occurred a few times. The CDR3 here is CASSQDPAPYEQYF. CDR3 DNA sequence: TGTGCCAGCAGCCAGGACCCAGCCCCCTACGAGCAGTACTTC. The chain combines TRBV14 with TRBJ2-7; D uncertain. The CDR3 is made up of 14 amino acids. V was pared by 3 bases and J by 2 bases, with 11 bases between. The germline gives CDR1 SGHDN, CDR2 FVKESK.

In its sample, this clonotype was seen a few times. The rearrangement joins TRBV7-2 to TRBJ1-5; D ambiguous. This CDR3 has 18 residues. With 1 base removed from V and 5 bases from J, the gap between germline ends came to 21 bases. Per germline, CDR1 SGHTA and CDR2 FQGNSA. CDR3: CASSLVPGLENSDQPQHF. CDR3 bases: TGTGCCAGCAGCTTAGTTCCCGGACTCGAGAACTCGGATCAGCCCCAGCATTTT.

The chain joins TRBV5-1 to TRBJ2-3, with D perhaps matching TRBD1 or TRBD2 (7 bases each). Germline V lookup: CDR1 SGHRS, CDR2 YFSETQ. CDR3 length: 14 residues. V was cut by 3 bases and J by 8 bases, with 16 bases left in between. CDR3 sequence reads: CASSSGGGQVTQYF. The CDR3 DNA is TGCGCCAGCAGCTCAGGGGGGGGACAAGTTACGCAGTATTTT.

The V and J genes are TRBV4-3 and TRBJ2-3; D remains ambiguous. Between the trimmed V and J ends, which lost 1 base and 2 bases, there was a span of 13 bases. In germline, CDR1 is LGHNA, CDR2 YSLEER. This CDR3 contains 16 residues. The CDR3 region has the DNA TGCGCCAGCAGCCAAGTCATACCCCAGTACACAGATACGCAGTATTTT. This sequence encodes CASSQVIPQYTDTQYF.

This clonotype has just a few counts. The CDR3 bases are TGTGCCAGCACCCCAGCAGCGGGGAACTTAGAGACCCAGTACTTC. The encoded protein is CASTPAAGNLETQYF. The chain carries TRBV6-2 or TRBV6-3 and TRBJ2-5; TRBD2 matches 7 bases. The CDR3 is 15 residues long. CDR1 and CDR2 (germline): MNHEY, SVGEGT. The J segment lost 4 bases and the V segment lost 7 bases, leaving 12 bases of the junction unmatched.

The J gene is TRBJ1-1, the V gene TRBV7-2; no firm D call. Germline values: CDR1 SGHTA, CDR2 FQGNSA. The CDR3 totals 13 residues. Trimming took off 4 bases at V and 2 bases at J, with 8 bases between the two ends. The CDR3 sequence is CASSSTYNTEAFF. The CDR3 DNA reads as TGTGCCAGCAGCTCGACATATAACACTGAAGCTTTCTTT.

As for this clonotype: The conserved closing phenylalanine or tryptophan is absent in this CDR3, likely reflecting a read error. The gene calls are TRBV12-3 or TRBV12-4 and TRBJ2-5; 7 nucleotides align to TRBD1. The V segment lost 8 bases and the J segment 0 bases; nucleotides outside the gene matches: 3. This CDR3 region has 13 residues. In DNA, the CDR3 is TGTGCCAGCCAGACAGGGTACCAAGAGACCCAGTACTCC. It codes for CASQTGYQETQYS.

J is TRBJ1-2 and V is TRBV4-1, with TRBD1 matching 8 bases. The CDR3 extends over 16 amino acids. CDR1 and CDR2 from the germline V gene are MGHRA and YSYEKL. Trimming removed 0 bases from V and 2 bases from J; junction bases left unmatched: 5. The CDR3 protein is CASSQDGQGKNYGYTF. In DNA, the CDR3 is TGCGCCAGCAGCCAAGACGGACAGGGAAAAAACTATGGCTACACCTTC.

The chain has TRBV21-1 and TRBJ2-7; the tabulated D call, TRBD1, remains unverified against the DNA. TRBV21-1 is designated a pseudogene. The CDR3 length is 18 residues. CDR3 amino acids: CASSKRLKRGGNSYEQYV. For the CDR3, the DNA is TGTGCCAGCAGCAAAAGATTGAAGAGGGGGGGAAATTCCTACGAGCAGTACGTC.

CDR3 nucleotide sequence: TGTGCCAGCAGCCTCAGTCAGCAGCAGTTCTTC. This codes for CASSLSQQQFF. V usage is TRBV6-1 and J usage is TRBJ2-1; no definite D call. V lost 6 bases to trimming and J lost 11 bases, with 11 bases between them. The CDR3 covers 11 residues. Per germline, CDR1 MNHNS and CDR2 SASEGT.

The rearrangement uses TRBV20-1 and TRBJ2-7; TRBD2 might be the D (7 bases). This CDR3 contains 16 residues. In germline, CDR1 is DFQATT, CDR2 SNEGSKA (reference sequence). Trimming took off 0 bases at V and 0 bases at J, with 15 bases between the two ends. CDR3 in amino acids: CSARDARGASSYEQYV. The DNA of the CDR3 is TGCAGTGCTAGAGATGCACGGGGGGCTAGCTCCTACGAGCAGTACGTC.

In its sample, this clonotype was seen a few times. J is TRBJ1-2 and V is TRBV12-5; D remains ambiguous. The CDR3 runs 14 residues. V lost 6 bases, J lost 4 bases, and 15 bases lay in between. Germline V lookup: CDR1 LGHNT, CDR2 FRNRAP. The CDR3: CASGITGSLYGYTF. CDR3 sequence (DNA): TGTGCTAGTGGGATAACGGGATCCCTCTATGGCTACACCTTC.

This clonotype appeared many times. The rearrangement joins TRBV20-1 to TRBJ2-3, with 11 bases matching TRBD2. Germline-derived CDR1 and CDR2 are DFQATT and SNEGSKA (reference sequence). V gave up 2 bases and J gave up 9 bases; unmatched junction bases: 1. The CDR3 has 12 residues. In DNA, the CDR3 is TGCAGTGCTAGAACTAGCGGGGGCACGCAGTATTTT. Translation gives CSARTSGGTQYF.

This clonotype was seen a few times. The rearrangement joins TRBV19 to TRBJ1-1; D is possibly TRBD1 (5 bases). Germline V gene sequence: CDR1 LNHDA, CDR2 SQIVND (reference sequence). Deletions cut 8 bases from V and 6 bases from J, with 13 bases between. The CDR3 runs to 12 residues. CDR3 DNA: TGTGCCAGTCGGGGGGTCCAGGCTGAAGCTTTCTTT. This translates into CASRGVQAEAFF.

The chain links TRBV7-2 to TRBJ2-5, with D tentatively TRBD2 (6 bases). The V gene's germline CDR1 is SGHTA and CDR2 FQGNSA. CDR3 size: 16 residues. Trimming shortened V by 5 bases and J by 6 bases, and 22 bases separated the two germline ends. The CDR3 reads CASSAQGTNSGQTQYF. As DNA, the CDR3 is TGTGCCAGCAGCGCCCAAGGGACCAATAGCGGACAGACCCAGTACTTC.

This clonotype has a handful of counts. This chain uses TRBV7-9 with TRBJ1-1, with D possibly matching TRBD1 (5 bases). The CDR3 sequence is 13 residues long. Trimming left V 3 bases short and J 4 bases short, with 9 bases between. CDR1 is SEHNR, CDR2 FQNEAQ, per germline (reference sequence). CDR3 amino acids: CASSFVGATEAFF. The CDR3 region has the DNA TGTGCCAGCAGCTTCGTTGGGGCCACTGAAGCTTTCTTT.

This clonotype has ten or more counts. V and J are TRBV30 and TRBJ1-2, with 10 bases matching TRBD1. The CDR3 is 13 amino acids. Germline CDR1 and CDR2: GTSNPN and SVGIG (reference sequence). The V and J ends lost 3 bases and 8 bases, in that order; junction bases with no gene match: 6. Here the CDR3 reads CAWSAGQGGGYTF. DNA of the CDR3: TGTGCCTGGAGCGCCGGACAGGGGGGAGGCTACACCTTC.

In this sample, this clonotype turned up a few times. The genes are TRBV9 and TRBJ2-1; D may be TRBD1 (6 bases). Germline loops: CDR1 SGDLS, CDR2 YYNGEE. The CDR3 sequence is 16 residues long. V was cut by 0 bases and J by 0 bases, with 10 bases left in between. CDR3: CASSVDDRSSYNEQFF. The CDR3 DNA sequence: TGTGCCAGCAGCGTAGATGACAGGAGCTCCTACAATGAGCAGTTCTTC.

The sample holds a few counts of this clonotype. CDR3: CASRLEAGELFF. CDR3 nucleotide sequence: TGTGCCAGCAGACTAGAGGCCGGGGAGCTGTTTTTT. V usage is TRBV5-6 and J usage is TRBJ2-2; D is possibly TRBD2 (5 bases). The length of the CDR3 is 12 residues. V was shortened by 5 bases and J by 6 bases, with 8 bases between the two germline ends. Germline CDR1 is SGHDT and CDR2 is YYEEEE.

This clonotype was seen repeatedly, ten times or more. The chain links TRBV7-2 to TRBJ2-1; 7 bases map to TRBD1. The CDR3 spans 16 residues. The ends lost 0 bases at V and 6 bases at J; junction bases unmatched: 8. CDR1 SGHTA and CDR2 FQGNSA come from the germline V gene. CDR3 in amino acids: CASSLAGTAVGNEQFF. Written as DNA, the CDR3 is TGTGCCAGCAGCTTAGCCGGGACAGCGGTGGGCAATGAGCAGTTCTTC.